This T cell receptor (beta chain) was sequenced during a study of PD-1 blockade in mismatch repair-deficient tumors (dated by TCRdb to about 2017). For context, the study as a whole: The trial enrolled under 90 consecutive patients with roughly twelve mismatch repair-deficient cancer types between 2013 and 2016, all previously treated and progressing. Tumor-associated T cell clones in the peripheral blood of patients responding to PD-1 blockade were tracked using deep sequencing of TCR CDR3 regions.

For this clone: There is no known antigen for this receptor. Base qualities are missing; no much larger clone stands one base away. Different DNA sequences within this sample yield the same CDR3.

Spanning cysteine to phenylalanine, the CDR3 consists of 17 amino acids. The kept DNA is CDR3 alone, 51 bases in frame from the first base. V is trimmed back by 6 bases and J by 1 base, and the junction contains 4 bases that no gene match accounts for. CDR1 and CDR2 are read off the germline V gene as MDHEN and SYDVKM. For every enrolled patient, mismatch repair deficiency was confirmed by either polymerase chain reaction or immunohistochemistry. TCR sequencing was carried out for three patients who responded to pembrolizumab therapy. The phase II trial prospectively tested pembrolizumab PD-1 blockade in advanced mismatch repair-deficient cancers regardless of tissue of origin. Peripheral blood T cell samples were gathered serially, both before PD-1 blockade started and at multiple time points afterward. Blood sampling times were reported as weeks after the first pembrolizumab dose. The method behind the library was the immunoSEQ multiplex PCR assay. Imported from immuneACCESS, the table was reduced by TCRdb to in-frame sequences with V and J called. These copies leave out some clones; in studies compared against another copy, an unresolved V gene accounts for under half, and the cause of the remainder is not known. This sample is represented by approximately 120,000 clones; more than 85% of them were singletons. The ten largest make up around an eighth of the sample.

Study-wide conclusions, independent of this receptor: Tumor-resident clones, often undetectable in blood before treatment, expanded rapidly after pembrolizumab and then contracted, generally before radiologic responses.

This sequence uses TRBV28 and TRBJ2-3, with TRBD2 matching 16 junction bases. The sequencing used peripheral blood, collected 44 weeks after starting pembrolizumab. The sequence was collected from an adult with mismatch repair-deficient cancer. CDR3 loop: CASSPGTSGRGTDTQYF. The sequenced DNA: TGTGCCAGCAGCCCCGGGACTAGCGGGAGGGGCACAGATACGCAGTATTTT.